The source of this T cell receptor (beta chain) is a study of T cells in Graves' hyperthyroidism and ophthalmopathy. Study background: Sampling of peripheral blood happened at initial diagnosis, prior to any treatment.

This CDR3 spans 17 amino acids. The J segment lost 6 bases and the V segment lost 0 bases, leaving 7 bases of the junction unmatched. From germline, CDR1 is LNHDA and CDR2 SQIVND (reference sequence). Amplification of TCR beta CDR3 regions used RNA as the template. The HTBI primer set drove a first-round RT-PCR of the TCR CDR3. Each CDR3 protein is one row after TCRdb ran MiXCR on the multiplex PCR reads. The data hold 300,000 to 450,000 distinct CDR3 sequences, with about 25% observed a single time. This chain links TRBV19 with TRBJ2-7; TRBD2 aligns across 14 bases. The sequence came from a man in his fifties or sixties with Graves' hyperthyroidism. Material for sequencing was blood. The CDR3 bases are TGTGCCAGTAGTATAGACCAGGGACTAGCGGGAGCGGCCGAGCAGTACTTC. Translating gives CASSIDQGLAGAAEQYF.